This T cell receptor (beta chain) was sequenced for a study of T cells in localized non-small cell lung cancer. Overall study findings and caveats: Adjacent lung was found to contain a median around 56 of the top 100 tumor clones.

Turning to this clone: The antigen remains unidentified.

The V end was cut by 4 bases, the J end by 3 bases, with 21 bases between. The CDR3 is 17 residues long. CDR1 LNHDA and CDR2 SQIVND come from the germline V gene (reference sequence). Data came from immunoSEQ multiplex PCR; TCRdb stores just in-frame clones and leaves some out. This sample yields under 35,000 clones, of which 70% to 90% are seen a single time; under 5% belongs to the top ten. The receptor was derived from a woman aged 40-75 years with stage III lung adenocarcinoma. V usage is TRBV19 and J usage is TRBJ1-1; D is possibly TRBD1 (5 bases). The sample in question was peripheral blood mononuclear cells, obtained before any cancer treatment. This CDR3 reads CASSTSGGGVRDTEAFF. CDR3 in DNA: TGTGCCAGTAGTACCTCAGGCGGGGGGGTGAGGGACACTGAAGCTTTCTTT. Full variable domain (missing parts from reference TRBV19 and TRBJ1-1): DGGITQSPKYLFRKEGQNVTLSCEQNLNHDAMYWYRQDPGQGLRLIYYSQIVNDFQKGDIAEGYSVSREKKESFPLTVTSAQKNPTAFYLCASSTSGGGVRDTEAFFGQGTRLTVV.